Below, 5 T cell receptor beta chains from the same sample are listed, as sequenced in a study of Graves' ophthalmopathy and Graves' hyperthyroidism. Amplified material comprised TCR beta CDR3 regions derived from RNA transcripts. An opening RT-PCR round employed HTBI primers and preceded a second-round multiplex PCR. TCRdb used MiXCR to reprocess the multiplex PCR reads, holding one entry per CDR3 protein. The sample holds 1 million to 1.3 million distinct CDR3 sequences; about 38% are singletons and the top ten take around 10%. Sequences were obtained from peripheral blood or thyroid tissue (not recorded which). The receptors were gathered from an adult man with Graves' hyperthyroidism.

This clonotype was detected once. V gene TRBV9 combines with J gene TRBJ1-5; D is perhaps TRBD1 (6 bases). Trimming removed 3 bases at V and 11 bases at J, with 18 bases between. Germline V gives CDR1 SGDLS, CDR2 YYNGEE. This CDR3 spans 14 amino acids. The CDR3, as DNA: TGTGCCAGCAGCGACCTGACAGGAGGAGAGACCCAGCATTTT. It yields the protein CASSDLTGGETQHF.

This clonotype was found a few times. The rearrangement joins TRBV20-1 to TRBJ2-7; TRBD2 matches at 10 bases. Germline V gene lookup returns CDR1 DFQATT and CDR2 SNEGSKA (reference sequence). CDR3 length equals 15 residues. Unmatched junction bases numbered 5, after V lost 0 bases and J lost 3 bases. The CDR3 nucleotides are TGCAGTGCTAGAGAAGGGACTAGCGTTTACTACGAGCAGTACTTC. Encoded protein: CSAREGTSVYYEQYF.

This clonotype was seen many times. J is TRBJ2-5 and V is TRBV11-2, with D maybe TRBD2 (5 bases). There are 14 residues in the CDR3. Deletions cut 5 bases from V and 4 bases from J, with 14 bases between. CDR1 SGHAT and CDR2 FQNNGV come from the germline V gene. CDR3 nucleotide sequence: TGTGCCAGCAGCCCTCTAGCCCGGATAGAGACCCAGTACTTC. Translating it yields CASSPLARIETQYF.

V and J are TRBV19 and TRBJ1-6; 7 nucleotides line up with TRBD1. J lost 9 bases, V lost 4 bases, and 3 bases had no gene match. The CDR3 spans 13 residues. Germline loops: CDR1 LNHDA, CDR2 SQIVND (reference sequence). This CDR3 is CASSNRGSSPLHF. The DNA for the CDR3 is TGTGCCAGTAGTAACAGGGGTAGTTCACCCCTCCACTTT.

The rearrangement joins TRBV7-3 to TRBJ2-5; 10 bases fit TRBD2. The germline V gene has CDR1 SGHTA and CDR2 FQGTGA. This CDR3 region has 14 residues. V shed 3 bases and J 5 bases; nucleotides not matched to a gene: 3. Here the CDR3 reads CASSFLAGAETQYF. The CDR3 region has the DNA TGTGCCAGCAGCTTCCTAGCGGGAGCTGAGACCCAGTACTTC.